This T cell receptor beta chain was captured by sequencing in a study of Graves' ophthalmopathy and Graves' hyperthyroidism. The germline V gene has CDR1 SGHVS and CDR2 FNYEAQ. Trimming took 8 bases from V and 9 from J, leaving 14 bases between them. The CDR3 runs to 12 residues. RNA transcripts provided the template for amplifying TCR beta CDR3 regions. First-round RT-PCR relied on HTBI primers, and a second-round multiplex PCR came next. TCRdb processed the multiplex PCR reads anew with MiXCR; each CDR3 protein has one entry. This table holds 500,000 to 800,000 distinct CDR3 sequences, over 40% found once. The study, taken as a whole, reports: The blood repertoire also included most expanded thyroid clonotypes above 0.001 frequency.

CAS ≥3, NOSPECS ≥4, moderate-to-severe activity and duration under 3 months marked donors with ophthalmopathy. Excluded: other autoimmune disease, uncontrolled infection, pregnancy or lactation. Serum thyroxine and TRAb, along with clinical symptoms, thyroid ultrasound and orbital computed tomography, were what diagnosis relied on. Ten or more counts support this clonotype. What it binds is unknown. What was sequenced was peripheral blood. The J gene is TRBJ1-5, the V gene TRBV7-6; D ambiguous. This clonotype originated in an adult man with Graves' ophthalmopathy. CDR3 residues: CASGPILGPQHF. CDR3 sequence (DNA): TGTGCCAGCGGACCGATATTGGGGCCCCAGCATTTT.